Shown below are 15 T cell receptor beta chains from a single sample sequenced in a study of OX40 agonist ivuxolimab in advanced cancers. The method was immunoSEQ multiplex PCR; TCRdb's version includes in-frame clones alone and lacks a portion of them. The table lists 55,000 to 65,000 clones, approximately 80% of them singletons, with 6.3% in the top ten. Specimen: CD4+ or CD8+ T cells sorted from blood, collected in a trial of the OX40 agonist ivuxolimab. These receptor sequences come from an adult with an advanced solid tumor such as melanoma, head and neck, liver or kidney cancer.

The gene calls are TRBV10-3 and TRBJ2-2; D remains ambiguous. V was pared by 3 bases and J by 7 bases, with 3 bases between. There are 11 residues in the CDR3. CDR1 ENHRY and CDR2 SYGVKD come from the germline V gene. The chain's CDR3 is CAISDVGELFF. The CDR3 region has the DNA TGTGCCATCAGTGACGTCGGGGAGCTGTTTTTT.

This clone was observed a single time. J is TRBJ2-2 and V is TRBV9; 8 bases are shared with TRBD1. The trim removed 0 bases at V and 6 bases at J, leaving 10 bases unmatched. Germline lookup yields CDR1 SGDLS and CDR2 YYNGEE. CDR3 length: 17 residues. The CDR3: CASSVASWTGFAGELFF. As DNA, the CDR3 is TGTGCCAGCAGCGTAGCCTCCTGGACAGGGTTCGCCGGGGAGCTGTTTTTT.

CDR3 loop: CASSSRGPEAFF. CDR3 coding DNA: TGTGCCAGCAGCTCGCGGGGACCTGAAGCTTTCTTT. The genes are TRBV11-2 and TRBJ1-1, with a tentative D call TRBD1 (5 bases). From germline, CDR1 is SGHAT and CDR2 FQNNGV. The CDR3 loop spans 12 amino acids. The V end was cut by 4 bases, the J end by 6 bases, with 9 bases between.

The CDR3 coding sequence is TGTGCCAGTATGGGCCCGGACAGGTTCTATGGCTACACCTTC. Its translation: CASMGPDRFYGYTF. The chain links TRBV19 to TRBJ1-2; TRBD1 matches at 7 bases. J gave up 4 bases and V 7 bases, and 9 bases lay outside the gene matches. Germline values: CDR1 LNHDA, CDR2 SQIVND (reference sequence). This CDR3 region has 14 residues.

This clone turned up a few times. The chain combines TRBV11-2 with TRBJ2-7, with D perhaps TRBD1 or TRBD2 (5 bases each). CDR1 and CDR2 (germline): SGHAT, FQNNGV. V was cut by 4 bases and J by 1 base, with 11 bases left in between. The CDR3 runs to 14 residues. The CDR3 coding sequence is TGTGCCAGCAGCTCCGGGACGCTTTCCTACGAGCAGTACTTC. It is translated as CASSSGTLSYEQYF.

V is TRBV6-5 and J is TRBJ2-7; unclear D gene. The CDR3 runs to 13 residues. The germline V gene encodes CDR1 MNHEY and CDR2 SVGAGI. Trimming cost V 2 bases and J 0 bases, with 5 bases left between them. The CDR3 loop reads CASSYTNSYEQYF. The CDR3, as DNA: TGTGCCAGCAGTTACACCAACTCCTACGAGCAGTACTTC.

This clone showed up just a few times. J is TRBJ2-3 and V is TRBV7-6; 9 positions match TRBD2. The V segment lost 0 bases and the J segment 2 bases; nucleotides outside the gene matches: 6. This CDR3 is 17 amino acids long. Germline CDR1 is SGHVS and CDR2 is FNYEAQ. The CDR3, as DNA: TGTGCCAGCAGCTTAGCGATAATAGCGGGGGACACAGATACGCAGTATTTT. Its translation is CASSLAIIAGDTDTQYF.

The chain links TRBV7-2 to TRBJ2-7; D is possibly TRBD2 (5 bases). V gave up 5 bases and J gave up 9 bases, with 20 bases separating them. The CDR3 has 14 amino acids. Per germline, CDR1 SGHTA and CDR2 FQGNSA. CDR3 sequence (DNA): TGTGCCAGCAGCCGATACACACGGGGAGATGGGCAGTACTTC. This gives the protein CASSRYTRGDGQYF.

This clone showed up just a few times. The gene calls are TRBV6-5 and TRBJ1-6; tentative D call: TRBD1 (6 bases). Germline CDR1 and CDR2: MNHEY and SVGAGI. V was pared by 6 bases and J by 9 bases, with 9 bases between. The CDR3 length is 12 residues. The CDR3 bases are TGTGCCAGCAGAGACAGGTTTTCACCCCTCCACTTT. Amino acid sequence: CASRDRFSPLHF.

The chain is built from TRBV7-2 and TRBJ2-1; D not certain. Germline assignment: CDR1 SGHTA and CDR2 FQGNSA. V was shortened by 4 bases and J by 6 bases, with 10 bases between the two germline ends. The CDR3 spans 13 residues. As DNA, the CDR3 is TGTGCCAGCAGCTCCTATTCCCTCAATGAGCAGTTCTTC. It codes for CASSSYSLNEQFF. Based on the CDR3 plus reference TRBV7-2 and TRBJ2-1, the full variable domain is GAGVSQSPSNKVTEKGKDVELRCDPISGHTALYWYRQSLGQGLEFLIYFQGNSAPDKSGLPSDRFSAERTGGSVSTLTIQRTQQEDSAVYLCASSSYSLNEQFFGPGTRLTVL.

The chain employs TRBV19 and TRBJ2-1; D call uncertain. V dropped 5 bases and J dropped 3 bases, with 5 bases sitting between them. This CDR3 has 12 residues. CDR1 and CDR2 (germline): LNHDA, SQIVND (reference sequence). CDR3 in DNA: TGTGCCAGTAGTTTCCACTACAATGAGCAGTTCTTC. This sequence encodes CASSFHYNEQFF.

The gene calls are TRBV7-9 and TRBJ2-3, with D hard to call. V was clipped by 0 bases and J by 0 bases, with 10 bases between them. This CDR3 comprises 16 residues. CDR1 and CDR2 from the germline V gene are SEHNR and FQNEAQ (reference sequence). The CDR3 DNA reads TGTGCCAGCAGCTTAGCGGTGACCGGCAGCACAGATACGCAGTATTTT. Translation: CASSLAVTGSTDTQYF.

This chain joins TRBV7-6 and TRBJ1-1; tentative D call: TRBD1 (5 bases). The CDR3 length is 16 residues. V lost 0 bases to trimming and J lost 4 bases, with 15 bases between them. Germline loops: CDR1 SGHVS, CDR2 FNYEAQ. DNA for the CDR3: TGTGCCAGCAGCTTAGCAGAGGCAGGGTCACCCACTGAAGCTTTCTTT. It translates to CASSLAEAGSPTEAFF.

The gene calls are TRBV18 and TRBJ1-1, with TRBD1 identical over 8 bases. Germline V gives CDR1 KGHSH, CDR2 LQKENI. V shed 0 bases and J 1 base; nucleotides not matched to a gene: 10. This CDR3 has 18 amino acids. CDR3 bases: TGTGCCAGCTCACCACCGAGGGCAGGGGGCACACGGAACACTGAAGCTTTCTTT. Translated, it gives CASSPPRAGGTRNTEAFF.

The V gene is TRBV5-1, the J gene TRBJ2-7, with TRBD2 identical over 9 bases. Unmatched junction bases numbered 13, after V lost 3 bases and J lost 0 bases. The V gene's germline CDR1 is SGHRS and CDR2 YFSETQ. This CDR3 is built from 18 residues. CDR3 residues: CASSWAATSGGNSYEQYF. In DNA, the CDR3 is TGCGCCAGCAGCTGGGCAGCGACTAGCGGTGGCAACTCCTACGAGCAGTACTTC.